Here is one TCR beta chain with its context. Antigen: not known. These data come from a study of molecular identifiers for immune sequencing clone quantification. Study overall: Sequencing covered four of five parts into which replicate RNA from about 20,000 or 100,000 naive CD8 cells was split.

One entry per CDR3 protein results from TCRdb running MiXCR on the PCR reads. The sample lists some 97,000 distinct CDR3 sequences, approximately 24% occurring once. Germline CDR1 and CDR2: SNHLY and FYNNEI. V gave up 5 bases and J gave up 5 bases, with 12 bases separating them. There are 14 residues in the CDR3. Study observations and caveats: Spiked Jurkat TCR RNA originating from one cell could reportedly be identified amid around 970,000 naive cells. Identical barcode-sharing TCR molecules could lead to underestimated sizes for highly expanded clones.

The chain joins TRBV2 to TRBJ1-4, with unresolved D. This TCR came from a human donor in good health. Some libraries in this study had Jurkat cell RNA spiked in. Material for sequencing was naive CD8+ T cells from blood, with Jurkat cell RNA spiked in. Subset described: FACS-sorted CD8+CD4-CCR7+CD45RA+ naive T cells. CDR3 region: CASSRKRRNEKLFF. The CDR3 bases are TGTGCCAGCAGTCGTAAGAGACGGAATGAAAAACTGTTTTTT.